This T cell receptor (beta chain) was retrieved from a study of T cells in Graves' hyperthyroidism and ophthalmopathy. General study points: The model made its ophthalmopathy prediction, and onset followed a median approximately six months later. Among thyroid clonotypes expanded above 0.001, most also appeared in blood.

V gave up 6 bases and J gave up 4 bases; unmatched junction bases: 8. In germline, CDR1 is MNHEY, CDR2 SMNVEV (reference sequence). CDR3 size: 15 residues. Researchers took RNA transcripts and amplified the TCR beta CDR3 regions from them. The HTBI primer set served for first-round RT-PCR of the TCR CDR3. TCRdb re-derived calls from the multiplex PCR reads in MiXCR, one entry per CDR3 protein. The repertoire includes a few hundred thousand distinct CDR3 sequences, approximately 15% of them detected once, and under 8% sits in the top ten. Details on this clonotype: Antigen specificity is unknown.

This sequence joins TRBV27 and TRBJ1-4, with 7 bases lining up with TRBD1. The source of this sequence is a woman in her 30s with Graves' hyperthyroidism. The sample was blood. CDR3 nucleotide sequence: TGTGCCAGCAGAAAAACAGGGGTTAGTAATGAAAAACTGTTTTTT. It yields the protein CASRKTGVSNEKLFF.